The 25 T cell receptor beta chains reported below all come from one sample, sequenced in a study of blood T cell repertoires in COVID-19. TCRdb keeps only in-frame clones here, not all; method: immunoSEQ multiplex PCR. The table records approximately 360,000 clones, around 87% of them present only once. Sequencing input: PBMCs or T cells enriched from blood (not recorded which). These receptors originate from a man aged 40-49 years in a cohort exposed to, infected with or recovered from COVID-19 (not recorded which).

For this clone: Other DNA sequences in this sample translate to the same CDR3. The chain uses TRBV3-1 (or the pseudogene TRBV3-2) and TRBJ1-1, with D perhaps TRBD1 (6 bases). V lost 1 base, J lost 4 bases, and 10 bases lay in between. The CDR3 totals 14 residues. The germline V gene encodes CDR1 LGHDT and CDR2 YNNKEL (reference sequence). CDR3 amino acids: CASSQVSRGTEAFF. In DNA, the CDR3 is TGTGCCAGCAGCCAAGTGAGCAGGGGCACTGAAGCTTTCTTT.

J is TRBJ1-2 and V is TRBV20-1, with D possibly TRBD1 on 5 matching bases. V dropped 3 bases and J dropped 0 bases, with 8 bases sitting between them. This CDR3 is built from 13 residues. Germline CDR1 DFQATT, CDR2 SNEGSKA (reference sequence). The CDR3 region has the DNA TGCAGTGCTAGTGACAGCGCTAACTATGGCTACACCTTC. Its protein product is CSASDSANYGYTF.

In nucleotides, the CDR3 is TGTGCCAGTAGTATAATTCCAGGGGGCACTGAAGCTTTCTTT. Protein: CASSIIPGGTEAFF. The genes are TRBV19 and TRBJ1-1, with 7 bases identical to TRBD1. The germline V gene has CDR1 LNHDA and CDR2 SQIVND (reference sequence). The V and J ends lost 2 bases and 4 bases, in that order; junction bases with no gene match: 4. The length of the CDR3 is 14 residues.

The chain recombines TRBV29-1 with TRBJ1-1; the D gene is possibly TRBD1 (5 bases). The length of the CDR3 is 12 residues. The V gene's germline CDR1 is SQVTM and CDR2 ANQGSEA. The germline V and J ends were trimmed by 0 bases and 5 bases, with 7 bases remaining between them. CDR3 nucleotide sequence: TGCAGCGTTGAAGATCCAGGGACTGAAGCTTTCTTT. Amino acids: CSVEDPGTEAFF.

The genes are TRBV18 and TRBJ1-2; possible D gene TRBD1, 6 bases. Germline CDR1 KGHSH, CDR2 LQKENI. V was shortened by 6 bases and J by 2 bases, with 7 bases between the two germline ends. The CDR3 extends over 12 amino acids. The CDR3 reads CASSTGNYGYTF. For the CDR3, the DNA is TGTGCCAGCTCCACAGGGAACTATGGCTACACCTTC.

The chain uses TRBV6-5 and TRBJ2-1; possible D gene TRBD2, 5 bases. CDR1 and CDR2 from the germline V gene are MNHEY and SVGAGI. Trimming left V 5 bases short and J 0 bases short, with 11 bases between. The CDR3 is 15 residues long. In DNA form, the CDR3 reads TGTGCCAGCAGTCCCCCGGGGAGCTCCTACAATGAGCAGTTCTTC. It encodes CASSPPGSSYNEQFF.

The CDR3 region has the DNA TGTGCCAGCAGCTTCCCTTTGACAGGGCCCCACTATGGCTACACCTTC. Residues: CASSFPLTGPHYGYTF. This rearrangement joins TRBV7-9 to TRBJ1-2; the match to TRBD1 covers 7 bases. From germline, CDR1 is SEHNR and CDR2 FQNEAQ (reference sequence). The trim removed 3 bases at V and 3 bases at J, leaving 10 bases unmatched. The CDR3 runs to 16 residues.

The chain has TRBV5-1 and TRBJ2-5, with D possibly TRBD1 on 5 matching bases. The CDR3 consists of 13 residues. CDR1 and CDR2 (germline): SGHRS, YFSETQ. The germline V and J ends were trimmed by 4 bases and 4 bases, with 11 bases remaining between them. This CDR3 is CASSARAGETQYF. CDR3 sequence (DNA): TGCGCCAGCAGCGCCAGGGCCGGAGAGACCCAGTACTTC.

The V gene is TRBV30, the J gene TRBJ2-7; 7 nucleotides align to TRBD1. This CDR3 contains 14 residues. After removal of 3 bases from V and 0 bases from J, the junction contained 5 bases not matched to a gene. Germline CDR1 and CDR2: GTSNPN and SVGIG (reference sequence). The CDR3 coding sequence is TGTGCCTGGAGCACACAGGGGCTCTCCTACGAGCAGTACTTC. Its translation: CAWSTQGLSYEQYF.

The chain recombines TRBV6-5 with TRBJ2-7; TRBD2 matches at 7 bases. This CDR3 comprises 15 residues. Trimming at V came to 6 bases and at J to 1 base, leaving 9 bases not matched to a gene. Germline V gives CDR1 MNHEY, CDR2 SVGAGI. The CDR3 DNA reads TGTGCCAGCAGCACCCCTCGACTAGCATCCTACGAGCAGTACTTC. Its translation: CASSTPRLASYEQYF.

The CDR3 region is CASSLGASGTGENIQYF. The CDR3 DNA is TGTGCCAGCAGCTTAGGAGCTAGCGGGACCGGGGAAAACATTCAGTACTTC. The V and J genes are TRBV7-9 and TRBJ2-4; TRBD2 aligns across 9 bases. Germline V gene data show CDR1 as SEHNR and CDR2 as FQNEAQ (reference sequence). Trimming removed 1 base from V and 5 bases from J; junction bases left unmatched: 9. The CDR3 contains 17 residues.

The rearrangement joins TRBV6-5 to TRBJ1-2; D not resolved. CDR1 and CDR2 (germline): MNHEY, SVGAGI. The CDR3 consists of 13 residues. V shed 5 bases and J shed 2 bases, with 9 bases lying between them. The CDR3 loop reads CASSIARNYGYTF. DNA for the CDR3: TGTGCCAGCAGTATCGCCAGGAACTATGGCTACACCTTC.

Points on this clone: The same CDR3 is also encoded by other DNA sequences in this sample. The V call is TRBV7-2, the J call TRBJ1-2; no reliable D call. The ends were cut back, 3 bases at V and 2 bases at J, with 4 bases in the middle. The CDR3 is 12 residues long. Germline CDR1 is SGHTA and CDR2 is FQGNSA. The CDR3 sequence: CASSFRNYGYTF. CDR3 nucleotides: TGTGCCAGCAGCTTCCGGAACTATGGCTACACCTTC.

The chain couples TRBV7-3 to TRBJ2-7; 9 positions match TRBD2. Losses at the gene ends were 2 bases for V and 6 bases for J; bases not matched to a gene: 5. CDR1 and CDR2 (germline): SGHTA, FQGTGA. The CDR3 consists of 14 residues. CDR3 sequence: CASSLLAGESEQYF. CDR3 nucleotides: TGTGCCAGCAGCTTATTAGCGGGAGAGAGCGAGCAGTACTTC. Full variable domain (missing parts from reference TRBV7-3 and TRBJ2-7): GAGVSQTPSNKVTEKGKYVELRCDPISGHTALYWYRQSLGQGPEFLIYFQGTGAADDSGLPNDRFFAVRPEGSVSTLKIQRTERGDSAVYLCASSLLAGESEQYFGPGTRLTVT.

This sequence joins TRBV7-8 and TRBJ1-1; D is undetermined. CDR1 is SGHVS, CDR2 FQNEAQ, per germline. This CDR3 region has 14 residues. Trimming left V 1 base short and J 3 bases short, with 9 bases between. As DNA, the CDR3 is TGTGCCAGCAGCTTAGTGGCGGCAGACACTGAAGCTTTCTTT. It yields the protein CASSLVAADTEAFF.

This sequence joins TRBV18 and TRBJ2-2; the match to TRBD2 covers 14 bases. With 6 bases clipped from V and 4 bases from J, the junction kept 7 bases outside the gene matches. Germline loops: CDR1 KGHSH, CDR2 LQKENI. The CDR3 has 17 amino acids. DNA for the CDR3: TGTGCCAGCTCCGCCCGTGGACTAGCGGGAGGCACCGGGGAGCTGTTTTTT. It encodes CASSARGLAGGTGELFF.

Written as DNA, the CDR3 is TGTGCCACCAGCAGAGACCTCATCAGGGAAGAGACCCAGTACTTC. This encodes CATSRDLIREETQYF. The chain joins TRBV15 to TRBJ2-5, with a tentative D call TRBD1 (5 bases). CDR3 size: 15 residues. The V gene's germline CDR1 is LNHNV and CDR2 YYDKDF (reference sequence). Trimming removed 0 bases from V and 3 bases from J, with 11 bases in between.

CDR3 coding DNA: TGTGCCAGCGGGGACAGAGCTAACTCCTACAATGAGCAGTTCTTC. It encodes CASGDRANSYNEQFF. The chain couples TRBV6-5 to TRBJ2-1, with 7 positions matching TRBD1. Germline V CDR1 and CDR2: MNHEY, SVGAGI. V shed 8 bases, J shed 0 bases, and the junction held 7 bases outside the gene matches. The CDR3 sequence is 15 residues long.

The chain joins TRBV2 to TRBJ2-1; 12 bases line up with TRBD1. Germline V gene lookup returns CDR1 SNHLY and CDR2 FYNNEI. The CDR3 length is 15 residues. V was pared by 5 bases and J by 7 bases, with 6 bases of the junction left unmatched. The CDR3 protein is CASSRGTGGWNEQFF. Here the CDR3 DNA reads TGTGCCAGCAGTCGCGGGACAGGGGGCTGGAATGAGCAGTTCTTC. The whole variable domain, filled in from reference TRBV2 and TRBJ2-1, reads EPEVTQTPSHQVTQMGQEVILRCVPISNHLYFYWYRQILGQKVEFLVSFYNNEISEKSEIFDDQFSVERPDGSNFTLKIRSTKLEDSAMYFCASSRGTGGWNEQFFGPGTRLTVL.

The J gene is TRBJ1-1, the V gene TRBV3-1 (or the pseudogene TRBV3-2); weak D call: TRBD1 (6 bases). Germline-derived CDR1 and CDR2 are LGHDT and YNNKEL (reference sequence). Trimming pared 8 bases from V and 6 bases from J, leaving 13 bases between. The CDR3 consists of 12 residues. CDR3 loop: CASGNREAEAFF. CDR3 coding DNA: TGTGCCAGCGGAAACAGGGAAGCTGAAGCTTTCTTT.

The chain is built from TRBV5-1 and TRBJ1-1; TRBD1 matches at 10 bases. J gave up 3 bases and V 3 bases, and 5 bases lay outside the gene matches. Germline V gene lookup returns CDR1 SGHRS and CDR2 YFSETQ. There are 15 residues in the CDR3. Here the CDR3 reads CASSSDRGRDTEAFF. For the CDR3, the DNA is TGCGCCAGCAGCTCTGACAGGGGGCGAGACACTGAAGCTTTCTTT.

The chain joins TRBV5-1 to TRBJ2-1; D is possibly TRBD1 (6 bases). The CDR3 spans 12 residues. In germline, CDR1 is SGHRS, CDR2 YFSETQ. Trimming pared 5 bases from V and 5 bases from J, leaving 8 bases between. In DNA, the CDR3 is TGCGCCAGCAGACAGGGCGACAATGAGCAGTTCTTC. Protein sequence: CASRQGDNEQFF.

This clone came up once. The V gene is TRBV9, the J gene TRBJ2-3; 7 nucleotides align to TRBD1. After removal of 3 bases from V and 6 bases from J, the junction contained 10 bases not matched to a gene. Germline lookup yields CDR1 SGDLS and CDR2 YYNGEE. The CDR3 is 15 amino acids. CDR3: CASSETGYQRDTQYF. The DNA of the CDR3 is TGTGCCAGCAGCGAGACAGGGTACCAACGGGATACGCAGTATTTT.

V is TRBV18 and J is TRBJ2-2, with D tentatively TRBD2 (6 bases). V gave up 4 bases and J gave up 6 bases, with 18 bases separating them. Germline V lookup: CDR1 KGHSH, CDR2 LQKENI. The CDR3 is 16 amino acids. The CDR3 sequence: CASSLGTVLLSGELFF. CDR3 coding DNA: TGTGCCAGCTCACTTGGGACTGTTCTTCTCTCCGGGGAGCTGTTTTTT.

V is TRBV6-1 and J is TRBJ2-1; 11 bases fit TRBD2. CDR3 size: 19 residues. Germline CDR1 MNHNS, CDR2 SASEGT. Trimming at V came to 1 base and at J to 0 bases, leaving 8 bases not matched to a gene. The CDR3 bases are TGTGCCAGCAGTGAAGGCGGGACTAGCGGAGGGAGCTCCTACAATGAGCAGTTCTTC. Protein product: CASSEGGTSGGSSYNEQFF.